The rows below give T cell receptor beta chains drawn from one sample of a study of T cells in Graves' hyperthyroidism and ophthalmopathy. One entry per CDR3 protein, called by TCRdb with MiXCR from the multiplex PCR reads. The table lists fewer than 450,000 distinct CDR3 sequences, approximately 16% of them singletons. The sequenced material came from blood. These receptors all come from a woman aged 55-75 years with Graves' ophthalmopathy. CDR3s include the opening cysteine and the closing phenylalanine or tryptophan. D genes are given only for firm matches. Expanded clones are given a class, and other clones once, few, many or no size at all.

CDR3 protein: CASMVGQGDEKLFF
CDR3 DNA: TGTGCCAGCATGGTGGGACAGGGAGACGAAAAACTGTTTTTT
D gene: TRBD1
V gene: TRBV6-1
clone size: .
J gene: TRBJ1-4

CDR3 protein: CASSQDPPGQRRPGNTIYF
CDR3 DNA: TGTGCCAGCAGCCAAGACCCTCCTGGGCAGAGAAGGCCTGGAAACACCATATATTTT
D gene: .
V gene: TRBV3-1
clone size: many
J gene: TRBJ1-3

CDR3 protein: CATLRASGSSREQFF
CDR3 DNA: TGTGCCACCCTCAGGGCTAGCGGGAGCTCGCGTGAGCAGTTCTTC
D gene: TRBD2
V gene: TRBV28
clone size: .
J gene: TRBJ2-1

CDR3 protein: CATSDSSDRQSPQTQYF
CDR3 DNA: TGTGCCACCAGTGACTCCTCCGACAGGCAGAGTCCACAGACCCAGTACTTC
D gene: .
V gene: TRBV24-1
clone size: .
J gene: TRBJ2-5

CDR3 protein: CASSERQGGNTEAFF
CDR3 DNA: TGTGCCAGCAGTGAGAGACAGGGAGGGAACACTGAAGCTTTCTTT
D gene: TRBD1
V gene: TRBV2
clone size: .
J gene: TRBJ1-1

CDR3 protein: CAWSVLGGTDTQYF
CDR3 DNA: TGTGCCTGGAGTGTACTGGGGGGCACAGATACGCAGTATTTT
D gene: .
V gene: TRBV30
clone size: many
J gene: TRBJ2-3

CDR3 protein: CASSPNTATGYTF
CDR3 DNA: TGTGCCAGCAGCCCTAACACAGCAACTGGCTACACCTTC
D gene: .
V gene: TRBV7-2
clone size: .
J gene: TRBJ1-2

CDR3 protein: CASSNRLWDEQYF
CDR3 DNA: TGTGCCAGCAGCAACCGCCTGTGGGACGAGCAGTACTTC
D gene: .
V gene: TRBV7-2
clone size: many
J gene: TRBJ2-7

CDR3 protein: CSVEGKRSYEQYF
CDR3 DNA: TGCAGCGTTGAGGGGAAGCGGTCCTACGAGCAGTACTTC
D gene: .
V gene: TRBV29-1
clone size: many
J gene: TRBJ2-7

CDR3 protein: CASSLWSEETQYF
CDR3 DNA: TGTGCCAGCAGCTTATGGAGCGAAGAGACCCAGTACTTC
D gene: .
V gene: TRBV5-5
clone size: few
J gene: TRBJ2-5

CDR3 protein: CSAPQGGALFNEQFF
CDR3 DNA: TGCAGTGCTCCTCAGGGGGGGGCGCTTTTCAATGAGCAGTTCTTC
D gene: .
V gene: TRBV20-1
clone size: many
J gene: TRBJ2-1

CDR3 protein: CSARVLGGTDTQYF
CDR3 DNA: TGCAGTGCTAGAGTTCTGGGAGGGACAGATACGCAGTATTTT
D gene: TRBD2
V gene: TRBV20-1
clone size: .
J gene: TRBJ2-3

CDR3 protein: CASSRGLAGGANTQYF
CDR3 DNA: TGCGCCAGCAGCCGAGGACTAGCGGGAGGGGCCAATACGCAGTATTTT
D gene: TRBD2
V gene: TRBV5-1
clone size: few
J gene: TRBJ2-3

CDR3 protein: CSARGDRGLHGTQYF
CDR3 DNA: TGCAGTGCTAGGGGGGACAGGGGGCTCCATGGGACCCAGTACTTC
D gene: TRBD1
V gene: TRBV20-1
clone size: many
J gene: TRBJ2-5

CDR3 protein: CASSKDRGQVFIGKETQYF
CDR3 DNA: TGTGCCAGCAGCAAGGACAGGGGGCAGGTCTTCATTGGGAAAGAGACCCAGTACTTC
D gene: TRBD1
V gene: TRBV5-4
clone size: .
J gene: TRBJ2-5

CDR3 protein: CASSLGGAGTAGELFF
CDR3 DNA: TGTGCCAGCAGCTTAGGGGGCGCAGGGACGGCCGGGGAGCTGTTTTTT
D gene: .
V gene: TRBV7-8
clone size: many
J gene: TRBJ2-2

CDR3 protein: CASSTGQRGCTF
CDR3 DNA: TGTGCCAGCAGTACCGGACAGAGGGGCTGCACCTTC
D gene: .
V gene: TRBV28
clone size: few
J gene: TRBJ1-2

CDR3 protein: CASSYSGGQTTYF
CDR3 DNA: TGTGCCAGCAGTTACTCAGGCGGACAGACCACCTACTTC
D gene: .
V gene: TRBV6-5
clone size: .
J gene: TRBJ2-5